A single sample is the source of the 27 T cell receptor beta chains below, sequenced in a study of blood T cell repertoires in COVID-19. Generated by immunoSEQ multiplex PCR, the TCRdb table keeps only in-frame clones and is missing some. The sample contains about 170,000 clones, about four fifths of which appear only once. Sequences were obtained from peripheral blood. Receptor source: a woman older than 75 with acute or convalescent COVID-19.

This clone was seen a few times. The chain joins TRBV3-1 (or the pseudogene TRBV3-2) to TRBJ1-2; TRBD1 matches 9 bases. Unmatched junction bases numbered 10, after V lost 4 bases and J lost 4 bases. The V gene's germline CDR1 is LGHDT and CDR2 YNNKEL (reference sequence). This CDR3 is built from 16 residues. In DNA form, the CDR3 reads TGTGCCAGCAGCCCCAGCCCGGGACAGGGTGGCTATGGCTACACCTTC. Protein sequence: CASSPSPGQGGYGYTF.

The chain is built from TRBV7-8 and TRBJ2-7; 7 bases fit TRBD1. The V and J ends lost 5 bases and 1 base, in that order; junction bases with no gene match: 14. CDR1 and CDR2 from the germline V gene are SGHVS and FQNEAQ. This CDR3 has 17 amino acids. The CDR3 DNA reads TGTGCCAGCAGCCGTCTATCCGGGGACAGTTTTTCCTACGAGCAGTACTTC. Residues: CASSRLSGDSFSYEQYF.

The chain has TRBV4-3 and TRBJ2-1; tentative D call: TRBD1 (5 bases). CDR3 length: 15 residues. Germline loops: CDR1 LGHNA, CDR2 YSLEER. V was clipped by 0 bases and J by 1 base, with 7 bases between them. The CDR3 nucleotides are TGCGCCAGCAGCCAAGATCAGGGTTCCTACAATGAGCAGTTCTTC. This sequence encodes CASSQDQGSYNEQFF.

Only a few counts were recorded for this clone. Other DNA sequences in this sample translate to the same CDR3. The chain recombines TRBV25-1 with TRBJ1-1; 11 bases agree with TRBD1. CDR1 is MGHDK and CDR2 is SYGVNS in the germline V gene. The CDR3 spans 14 residues. V gave up 6 bases and J gave up 4 bases; unmatched junction bases: 4. The CDR3 region has the DNA TGTGCCAGCAGGGCCGGGACAGGGGGCACTGAAGCTTTCTTT. Its protein is CASRAGTGGTEAFF.

The V call is TRBV30, the J call TRBJ1-2, with D maybe TRBD1 (6 bases). Germline values: CDR1 GTSNPN, CDR2 SVGIG (reference sequence). This CDR3 has 13 amino acids. V lost 4 bases to trimming and J lost 4 bases, with 13 bases between them. This CDR3 reads CAWMIQGIYGYTF. The CDR3 coding sequence is TGTGCCTGGATGATACAGGGAATCTATGGCTACACCTTC.

The chain links TRBV7-2 to TRBJ2-5; the D gene is possibly TRBD2 (5 bases). Trimming stripped 3 bases from V and 3 bases from J, with 8 bases between. Germline values: CDR1 SGHTA, CDR2 FQGNSA. The CDR3 sequence is 13 residues long. The CDR3 sequence: CASSFSEKETQYF. The CDR3 DNA reads as TGTGCCAGCAGCTTTAGCGAGAAAGAGACCCAGTACTTC.

The V and J genes are TRBV29-1 and TRBJ1-1, with 9 bases fitting TRBD1. CDR3 size: 14 residues. CDR1 is SQVTM, CDR2 ANQGSEA, per germline. V lost 4 bases to trimming and J lost 4 bases; unmatched junction nucleotides: 7. For the CDR3, the DNA is TGCAGCGTTGGGCACAGGGGGCTGAGCACTGAAGCTTTCTTT. This gives the protein CSVGHRGLSTEAFF.

The chain joins TRBV7-2 to TRBJ2-7; 14 positions agree with TRBD2. This CDR3 is 17 amino acids long. The germline V gene has CDR1 SGHTA and CDR2 FQGNSA. The ends lost 0 bases at V and 6 bases at J; junction bases unmatched: 7. CDR3 in amino acids: CASSLASGTSGSSEQYF. The CDR3 DNA reads as TGTGCCAGCAGCTTAGCCTCCGGGACTAGCGGGAGTAGCGAGCAGTACTTC.

The rearrangement joins TRBV6-2 or TRBV6-3 to TRBJ2-1, with D possibly matching TRBD1 (5 bases). Trimming removed 2 bases at V and 9 bases at J, with 14 bases between. In germline, CDR1 is MNHEY, CDR2 SVGEGT. This CDR3 contains 14 residues. CDR3 loop: CASSYTFRQTEQFF. CDR3 sequence (DNA): TGTGCCAGCAGTTACACATTCAGACAGACTGAGCAGTTCTTC.

This chain links TRBV29-1 with TRBJ2-7, with 10 bases identical to TRBD1. Germline loops: CDR1 SQVTM, CDR2 ANQGSEA. The CDR3 contains 13 residues. V gave up 6 bases and J gave up 7 bases; unmatched junction bases: 9. CDR3 nucleotide sequence: TGCAGCGTCGCCGGGACAGGGGTTTGGGAGCAGTACTTC. Its translation is CSVAGTGVWEQYF.

The rearrangement uses TRBV2 and TRBJ2-7; D possibly corresponds to TRBD2 (6 bases). The CDR3 has 14 amino acids. Germline-derived CDR1 and CDR2 are SNHLY and FYNNEI. Trimming shortened V by 8 bases and J by 4 bases, and 18 bases separated the two germline ends. CDR3 residues: CASWDSSELYEQYF. The CDR3 region has the DNA TGTGCCAGCTGGGACTCTAGCGAATTATACGAGCAGTACTTC.

This chain uses TRBV27 with TRBJ2-7, with D possibly TRBD1 on 5 matching bases. Trimming shortened V by 7 bases and J by 4 bases, and 8 bases separated the two germline ends. Germline V gene sequence: CDR1 MNHEY, CDR2 SMNVEV (reference sequence). The CDR3 is 11 residues long. CDR3 bases: TGTGCCAGCAAAAGGGGATACGAGCAGTACTTC. Amino acid sequence: CASKRGYEQYF.

The rearrangement links TRBV7-8 to TRBJ1-2; unclear D gene. From germline, CDR1 is SGHVS and CDR2 FQNEAQ. This CDR3 spans 17 amino acids. The V gene lost 5 bases and the J gene lost 6 bases, with 25 bases spanning the gap. CDR3 residues: CASSRDLSEGRLNGYTF. The DNA of the CDR3 is TGTGCCAGCAGCCGAGACCTTTCTGAAGGCAGACTAAATGGCTACACCTTC.

The J gene is TRBJ2-1, the V gene TRBV9; 8 bases are a match to TRBD2. Trimming at V came to 1 base and at J to 6 bases, leaving 21 bases not matched to a gene. This CDR3 region has 20 residues. In germline, CDR1 is SGDLS, CDR2 YYNGEE. CDR3: CASSVWVPGLGGTWSNEQFF. CDR3 sequence (DNA): TGTGCCAGCAGCGTATGGGTCCCGGGACTAGGCGGAACCTGGTCCAATGAGCAGTTCTTC.

This sequence joins TRBV12-1 and TRBJ2-7; the table names TRBD2, a call not compared with the DNA. TRBV12-1 is annotated as a pseudogene. The CDR3 is 18 residues long. This CDR3 is CASSFDWEVILGTYEQYF. The CDR3 nucleotides read TGTGCCAGCAGCTTCGACTGGGAGGTGATTTTGGGGACCTACGAGCAGTACTTC.

The J gene is TRBJ1-4, the V gene TRBV19, with D uncertain. This CDR3 spans 14 amino acids. In germline, CDR1 is LNHDA, CDR2 SQIVND (reference sequence). V lost 3 bases to trimming and J lost 8 bases, with 13 bases between them. In nucleotides, the CDR3 is TGTGCCAGTAGTATCGCCCTTCCCGGGGAAAAACTGTTTTTT. Translation: CASSIALPGEKLFF.

This clone appeared once. A read error may account for a junction end that differs from germline. The V call is TRBV19, the J call TRBJ2-7, with D maybe TRBD2 (6 bases). Germline V CDR1 and CDR2: LNHDA, SQIVND (reference sequence). The CDR3 covers 13 residues. CDR3 amino acids: CASSTGAAGRVMF. As DNA, the CDR3 is TGTGCCAGTAGTACCGGGGCGGCGGGAAGGGTCATGTTC.

The chain links TRBV7-2 to TRBJ2-1; D possibly corresponds to TRBD2 (6 bases). The germline V gene encodes CDR1 SGHTA and CDR2 FQGNSA. The length of the CDR3 is 16 residues. Trimming took off 5 bases at V and 4 bases at J, with 18 bases between the two ends. CDR3 nucleotides: TGTGCCAGCAGCCCCGACTGGGGGAGGCGTTACAATGAGCAGTTCTTC. Amino acid sequence: CASSPDWGRRYNEQFF.

V and J are TRBV6-5 and TRBJ1-1; tentative D call: TRBD1 (5 bases). Germline assignment: CDR1 MNHEY and CDR2 SVGAGI. This CDR3 comprises 12 residues. V was pared by 2 bases and J by 5 bases, with 6 bases between. The CDR3 bases are TGTGCCAGCAGTTACGGGGGGACTGAAGCTTTCTTT. Translation: CASSYGGTEAFF.

The V and J genes are TRBV30 and TRBJ1-4, with TRBD1 matching 10 bases. Germline V CDR1 and CDR2: GTSNPN, SVGIG (reference sequence). The length of the CDR3 is 16 residues. The J segment lost 6 bases and the V segment lost 4 bases, leaving 11 bases of the junction unmatched. CDR3: CAWTSKGGTGDEKLFF. CDR3 coding DNA: TGTGCCTGGACCAGTAAGGGGGGGACAGGGGATGAAAAACTGTTTTTT.

The CDR3 region has the DNA TGCGCCAGCAGCGGACAGGGTCCTAACAATGAGCAGTTCTTC. Translated, it gives CASSGQGPNNEQFF. The chain couples TRBV5-1 to TRBJ2-1; 8 nucleotides match TRBD1. V shed 4 bases, J shed 5 bases, and the junction held 5 bases outside the gene matches. Per germline, CDR1 SGHRS and CDR2 YFSETQ. This CDR3 has 14 amino acids. Full variable domain (outside the CDR3, taken from reference TRBV5-1 and TRBJ2-1): KAGVTQTPRYLIKTRGQQVTLSCSPISGHRSVSWYQQTPGQGLQFLFEYFSETQRNKGNFPGRFSGRQFSNSRSEMNVSTLELGDSALYLCASSGQGPNNEQFFGPGTRLTVL.

This clone was seen a handful of times. The rearrangement joins TRBV5-1 to TRBJ2-3; 7 bases line up with TRBD1. J lost 4 bases, V lost 4 bases, and 6 bases had no gene match. The CDR3 is 14 amino acids. CDR1 and CDR2 from the germline V gene are SGHRS and YFSETQ. The DNA for the CDR3 is TGCGCCAGCAGCCCTACAGGGGTGGCAGATACGCAGTATTTT. Translation gives CASSPTGVADTQYF.

V and J are TRBV4-3 and TRBJ2-5; the match to TRBD1 covers 8 bases. The trim removed 1 base at V and 4 bases at J, leaving 5 bases unmatched. Germline-derived CDR1 and CDR2 are LGHNA and YSLEER. The length of the CDR3 is 15 residues. The CDR3 nucleotides read TGCGCCAGCAGCCAAGGGCTAACAGGGGGAGAGACCCAGTACTTC. Translated, it gives CASSQGLTGGETQYF.

The rearrangement links TRBV5-1 to TRBJ1-1; 7 nucleotides line up with TRBD1. This CDR3 has 14 residues. In germline, CDR1 is SGHRS, CDR2 YFSETQ. The junction had 5 bases not matched to a gene; V was cut back by 4 bases and J by 2 bases. CDR3 DNA sequence: TGCGCCAGCAGCCGGGACAGCTCAAACACTGAAGCTTTCTTT. Translating gives CASSRDSSNTEAFF.

The V and J genes are TRBV12-3 or TRBV12-4 and TRBJ2-5; unclear D gene. The CDR3 length is 11 residues. V was trimmed by 3 bases and J by 5 bases, leaving 4 bases between them. The CDR3 here is CASSFLETQYF. Here the CDR3 DNA reads TGTGCCAGCAGTTTTCTGGAGACCCAGTACTTC.

The chain carries TRBV7-2 and TRBJ2-3; 7 bases are shared with TRBD2. The CDR3 is 14 residues long. V gave up 4 bases and J gave up 5 bases; unmatched junction bases: 6. The germline CDR1 and CDR2 sequences are SGHTA and FQGNSA. The CDR3 sequence is CASSSGGWEDTQYF. CDR3 nucleotide sequence: TGTGCCAGCAGCTCGGGGGGATGGGAAGATACGCAGTATTTT.

The chain links TRBV25-1 to TRBJ2-3; D remains unclear. Trimming removed 5 bases from V and 1 base from J, with 7 bases in between. From germline, CDR1 is MGHDK and CDR2 SYGVNS. The CDR3 consists of 13 residues. The CDR3 sequence: CASSRRGTDTQYF. CDR3 nucleotides: TGTGCCAGCAGTCGTCGAGGCACAGATACGCAGTATTTT.